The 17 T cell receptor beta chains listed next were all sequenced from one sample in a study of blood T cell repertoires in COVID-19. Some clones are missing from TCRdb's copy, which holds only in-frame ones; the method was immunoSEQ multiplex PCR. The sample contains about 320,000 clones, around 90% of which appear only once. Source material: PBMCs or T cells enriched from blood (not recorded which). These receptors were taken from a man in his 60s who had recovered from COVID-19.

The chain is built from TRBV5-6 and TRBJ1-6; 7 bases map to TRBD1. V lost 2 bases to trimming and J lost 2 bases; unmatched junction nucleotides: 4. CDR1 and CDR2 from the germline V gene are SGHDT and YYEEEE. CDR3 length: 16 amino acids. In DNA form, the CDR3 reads TGTGCCAGCAGCTTAACAGGGGCTCCCTATAATTCACCCCTCCACTTT. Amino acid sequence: CASSLTGAPYNSPLHF.

The CDR3 DNA sequence: TGTGCTAGTGGTTTGGGACAGGGAACCTCTGGAAACACCATATATTTT. It codes for CASGLGQGTSGNTIYF. The chain employs TRBV12-5 and TRBJ1-3, with TRBD1 matching 7 bases. This CDR3 has 16 residues. Unmatched junction bases numbered 3, after V lost 1 base and J lost 0 bases. Germline CDR1 LGHNT, CDR2 FRNRAP.

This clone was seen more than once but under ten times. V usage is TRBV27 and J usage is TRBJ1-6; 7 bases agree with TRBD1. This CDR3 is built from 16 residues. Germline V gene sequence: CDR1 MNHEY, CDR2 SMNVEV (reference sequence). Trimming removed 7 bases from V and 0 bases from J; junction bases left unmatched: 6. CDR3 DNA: TGTGCCAGCACCTTAGGGGGCAGCTCCTATAATTCACCCCTCCACTTT. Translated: CASTLGGSSYNSPLHF.

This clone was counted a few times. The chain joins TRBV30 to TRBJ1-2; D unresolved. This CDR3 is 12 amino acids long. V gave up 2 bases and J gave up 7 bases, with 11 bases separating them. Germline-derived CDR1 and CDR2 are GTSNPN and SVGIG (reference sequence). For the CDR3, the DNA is TGTGCCTGGAGTTTAGACGGGGTTGGCTACACCTTC. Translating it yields CAWSLDGVGYTF.

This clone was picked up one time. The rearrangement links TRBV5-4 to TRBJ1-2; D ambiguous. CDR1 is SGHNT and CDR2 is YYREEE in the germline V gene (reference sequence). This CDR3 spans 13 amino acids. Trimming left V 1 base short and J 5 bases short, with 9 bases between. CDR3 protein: CASSLTAAYGYTF. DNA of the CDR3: TGTGCCAGCAGCTTGACGGCAGCGTATGGCTACACCTTC.

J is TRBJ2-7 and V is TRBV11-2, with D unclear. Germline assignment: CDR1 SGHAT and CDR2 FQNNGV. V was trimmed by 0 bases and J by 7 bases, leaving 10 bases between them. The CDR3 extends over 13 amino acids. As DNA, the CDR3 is TGTGCCAGCAGCTTAGATCTAACCAGGGAGCAGTACTTC. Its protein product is CASSLDLTREQYF. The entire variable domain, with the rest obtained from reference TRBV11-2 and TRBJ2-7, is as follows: EAGVAQSPRYKIIEKRQSVAFWCNPISGHATLYWYQQILGQGPKLLIQFQNNGVVDDSQLPKDRFSAERLKGVDSTLKIQPAKLEDSAVYLCASSLDLTREQYFGPGTRLTVT.

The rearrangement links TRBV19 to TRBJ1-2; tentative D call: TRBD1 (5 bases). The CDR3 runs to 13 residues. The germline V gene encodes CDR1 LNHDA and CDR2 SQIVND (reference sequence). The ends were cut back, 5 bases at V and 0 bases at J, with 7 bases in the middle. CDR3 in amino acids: CASSYRSNYGYTF. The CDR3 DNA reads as TGTGCCAGTAGTTACAGGTCTAACTATGGCTACACCTTC.

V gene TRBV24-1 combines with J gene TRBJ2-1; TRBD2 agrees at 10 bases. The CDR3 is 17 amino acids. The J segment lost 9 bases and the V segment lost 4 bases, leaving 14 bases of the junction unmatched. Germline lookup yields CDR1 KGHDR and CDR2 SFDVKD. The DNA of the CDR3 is TGTGCCACCAGTGACCTTAAGCGGGAGGGCCGTTCCGGTGAGCAGTTCTTC. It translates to CATSDLKREGRSGEQFF.

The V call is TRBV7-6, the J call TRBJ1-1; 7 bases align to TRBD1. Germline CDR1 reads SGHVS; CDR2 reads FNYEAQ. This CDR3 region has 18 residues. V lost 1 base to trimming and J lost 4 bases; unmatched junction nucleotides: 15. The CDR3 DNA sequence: TGTGCCAGCAGCTTAGTGTGGAGCCCCGGACAGGCAACCACTGAAGCTTTCTTT. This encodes CASSLVWSPGQATTEAFF.

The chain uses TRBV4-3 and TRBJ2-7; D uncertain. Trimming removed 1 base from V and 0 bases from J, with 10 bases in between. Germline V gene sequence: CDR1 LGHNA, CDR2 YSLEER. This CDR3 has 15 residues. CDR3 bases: TGCGCCAGCAGCCAAGTCTACGGTGCCTCCTACGAGCAGTACTTC. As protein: CASSQVYGASYEQYF.

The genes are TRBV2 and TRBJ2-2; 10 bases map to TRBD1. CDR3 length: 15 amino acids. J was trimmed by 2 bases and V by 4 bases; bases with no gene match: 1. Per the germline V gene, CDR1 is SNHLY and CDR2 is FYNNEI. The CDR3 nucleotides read TGTGCCAGCAGTGGACAGGGGGCCAACACCGGGGAGCTGTTTTTT. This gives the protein CASSGQGANTGELFF.

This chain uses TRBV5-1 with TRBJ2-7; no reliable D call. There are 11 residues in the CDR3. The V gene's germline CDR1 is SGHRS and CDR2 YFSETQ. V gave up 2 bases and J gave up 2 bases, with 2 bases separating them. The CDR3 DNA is TGCGCCAGCAGCTTTACCTACGAGCAGTACTTC. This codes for CASSFTYEQYF.

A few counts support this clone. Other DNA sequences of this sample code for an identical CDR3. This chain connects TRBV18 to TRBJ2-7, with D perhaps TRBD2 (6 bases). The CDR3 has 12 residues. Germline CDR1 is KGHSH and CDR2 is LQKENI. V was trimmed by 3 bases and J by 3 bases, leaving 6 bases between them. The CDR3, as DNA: TGTGCCAGCTCACCCGGGGGCTACGAGCAGTACTTC. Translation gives CASSPGGYEQYF.

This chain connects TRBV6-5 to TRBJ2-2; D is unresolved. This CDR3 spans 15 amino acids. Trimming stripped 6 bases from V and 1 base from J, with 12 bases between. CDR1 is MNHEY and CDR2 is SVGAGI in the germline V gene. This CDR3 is CASRALERNTGELFF. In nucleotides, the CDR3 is TGTGCCAGCAGAGCCCTAGAAAGGAACACCGGGGAGCTGTTTTTT.

CDR3 bases: TGTGCCAGCAGTCCGGGACAGTTCAGGCAGCCCCAGCATTTT. This codes for CASSPGQFRQPQHF. The V gene is TRBV28, the J gene TRBJ1-5; 7 positions match TRBD1. The V segment lost 5 bases and the J segment 7 bases; nucleotides outside the gene matches: 8. This CDR3 has 14 amino acids. CDR1 and CDR2 from the germline V gene are MDHEN and SYDVKM.

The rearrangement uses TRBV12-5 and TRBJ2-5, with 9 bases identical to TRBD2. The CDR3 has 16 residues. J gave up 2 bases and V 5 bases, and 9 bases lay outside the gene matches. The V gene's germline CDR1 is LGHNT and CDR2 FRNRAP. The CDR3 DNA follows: TGTGCTAGTGGTATGACTAGCGGAGCCCTTCAAGAGACCCAGTACTTC. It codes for CASGMTSGALQETQYF.

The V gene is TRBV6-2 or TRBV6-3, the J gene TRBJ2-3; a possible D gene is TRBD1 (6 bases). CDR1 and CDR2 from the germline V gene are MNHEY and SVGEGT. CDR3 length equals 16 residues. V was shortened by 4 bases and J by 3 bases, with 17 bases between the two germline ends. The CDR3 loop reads CASSSPYGRGTDTQYF. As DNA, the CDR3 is TGTGCCAGCAGTTCGCCTTACGGAAGGGGGACAGATACGCAGTATTTT.